This TCR beta chain was captured by sequencing in a study of CD8 T cells in ankylosing spondylitis. This clonotype was counted a few times. The antigen remains undetermined. In making TCR beta libraries, quantitative 5'-RACE with molecular barcodes was used. TCRdb redid the calling of the 5' RACE reads with MiXCR, one entry per CDR3 protein. The sample holds a few hundred thousand distinct CDR3 sequences, approximately 8% seen once. V lost 2 bases and J lost 3; bases outside the gene matches: 3. The CDR3 is made up of 16 amino acids. Germline CDR1 reads SGHRS; CDR2 reads YFSETQ. Study-wide findings and caveats: The disease-linked clones had a CD8+ phenotype and low blood frequencies. A motif in TCR beta, a set of several highly homologous variants, appeared characteristic of ankylosing spondylitis blood.

The genes are TRBV5-1 and TRBJ2-2; TRBD1 agrees at 11 bases. The sequence derives from a male donor with ankylosing spondylitis. Sequencing was done on a sample of blood, either unsorted or a sorted T cell fraction (not recorded which). The CDR3 DNA reads as TGCGCCAGCAGCTTCGGGACAGGGGGTGACACCGGGGAGCTGTTTTTT. Translating it yields CASSFGTGGDTGELFF.